This T cell receptor (beta chain) originates from a study of blood T cell repertoires in COVID-19. About the study: The samples span acute and convalescent COVID-19 from the United States, Italy and Spain. T cells, B-cell-depleted T cells, or PBMCs supplied cDNA or gDNA.

Trimming stripped 7 bases from V and 2 bases from J, with 20 bases between. Germline V gene data show CDR1 as SQVTM and CDR2 as ANQGSEA. The CDR3 spans 15 residues. Authors' data handling: Scientists estimated how many nucleated cells there were by amplifying reference gene primers. Sequencing used immunoSEQ multiplex PCR; TCRdb keeps in-frame clones, though not all of them. V, J and clone size derive from that table, while D and trimming were established from the DNA sequence. The sample records about 210,000 clones, 80% to 85% being singletons. What was sequenced was peripheral blood. This clonotype originated in a woman in her 70s with COVID-19, enrolled during active disease. The gene calls are TRBV29-1 and TRBJ1-2; weak D call: TRBD1 (6 bases). The CDR3 loop reads CSAILNRVGNYGYTF. CDR3 nucleotides: TGCAGCGCCATCCTTAACAGGGTTGGGAACTATGGCTACACCTTC. The full variable domain, in which reference TRBV29-1 and TRBJ1-2 provide the parts outside the CDR3, is SAVISQKPSRDICQRGTSLTIQCQVDSQVTMMFWYRQQPGQSLTLIATANQGSEATYESGFVIDKFPISRPNLTFSTLTVSNMSPEDSSIYLCSAILNRVGNYGYTFGSGTRLTVV.